This T cell receptor (beta chain) is drawn from a study of blood T cell repertoires in COVID-19. Across the whole study: Researchers got acute and convalescent COVID-19 samples from the United States, Italy and Spain. The cDNA or gDNA used as material had been derived from T cells, B-cell-depleted T cells, or PBMCs.

Per the study methods: Researchers report that nucleated cell counts were estimated from reference gene primer amplification. The method was immunoSEQ multiplex PCR; TCRdb's version includes in-frame clones alone and lacks a portion of them. For V, J and clone size, that table is used; D and trimming come from the DNA. Among approximately 120,000 clones, approximately 85% were seen once, and the ten largest hold roughly 4%. Germline-derived CDR1 and CDR2 are SGHDT and YYEEEE. The V gene end was trimmed by 2 bases and the J gene end by 8 bases; junction bases not matched to a gene: 7. The CDR3 length is 16 residues.

The source of this sequence is a human donor in a cohort sampled during active COVID-19. The rearrangement uses TRBV5-6 and TRBJ2-4, with 13 bases lining up with TRBD2. Sequencing was done on a sample of peripheral blood. CDR3 bases: TGTGCCAGCAGCTTTACTAGCGGGGGGGCCGCTTACATTCAGTACTTC. Its translation: CASSFTSGGAAYIQYF.